This T cell receptor (beta chain) was documented in a study of blood T cell repertoires in COVID-19. Study summary: PBMCs, B-cell-depleted T cells, or T cells provided the cDNA or gDNA that made up the material.

In the authors' workflow: Counts of nucleated cells, estimated from reference gene primer amplification, were obtained. Clones were sequenced by immunoSEQ multiplex PCR, and TCRdb holds only the in-frame ones, with some missing. The DNA gave D and trimming, while V, J and clone size come from that table. This sample has hundreds of thousands of clones, with around 80% found just once. The germline CDR1 and CDR2 sequences are SGHTA and FQGNSA. The CDR3 is 13 residues long. V dropped 5 bases and J dropped 7 bases, with 12 bases sitting between them. The sequencing input was peripheral blood. The chain couples TRBV7-2 to TRBJ2-1; TRBD2 might be the D (6 bases). This clonotype originated in a woman in her forties or fifties with acute or convalescent COVID-19. CDR3 sequence reads: CASSAVAGNEQFF. DNA of the CDR3: TGTGCCAGCAGCGCTGTCGCGGGAAATGAGCAGTTCTTC.